The rows below give T cell receptor beta chains drawn from one sample of a study of cytomegalovirus exposure and HLA in healthy donors. Profiling relied on immunoSEQ multiplex PCR, and the TCRdb table lists in-frame clones only, not all of them. The sample has some 120,000 clones; just under 75% are singletons. Sequenced material: PBMCs. The receptors shown here come from a man aged 55 to 70 in good health and CMV-seropositive. The CDR3 runs from the conserved cysteine through the conserved F or W. The D gene is left open where the match is weak. Size values are once, few and many counts, or a class for expanded clones, and some rows have none.

j_call clone_size d_call v_call cdr3_aa cdr3_nt
TRBJ1-1 - TRBD1 TRBV18 CASSPPGQTNTEAFF TGTGCCAGCTCACCACCGGGACAGACGAACACTGAAGCTTTCTTT
TRBJ1-1 - - TRBV30 CAWSRRDQGEAFF TGTGCCTGGAGTCGCCGGGATCAAGGTGAAGCTTTCTTT
TRBJ2-2 - TRBD2 TRBV30 CAWTSAGGYSTGELFF TGTGCCTGGACCTCCGCGGGGGGATACTCAACCGGGGAGCTGTTTTTT
TRBJ1-2 - TRBD1 TRBV15 CATSRRQGGGYTF TGTGCCACCAGCAGACGACAGGGCGGTGGCTACACCTTC
TRBJ1-1 - TRBD1 TRBV18 CASGGTVNTEAFF TGTGCCAGCGGAGGGACAGTGAACACTGAAGCTTTCTTT
TRBJ1-5 - - TRBV6-1 CASSSFQGNQPQHF TGTGCCAGCAGTTCGTTCCAGGGCAATCAGCCCCAGCATTTT
TRBJ1-4 many TRBD1 TRBV19 CASTDRVNEKLFF TGTGCCAGTACGGACAGGGTAAATGAAAAACTGTTTTTT
TRBJ2-7 - TRBD1 TRBV19 CASSIRMGQGEQYF TGTGCCAGTAGTATTAGGATGGGACAGGGCGAGCAGTACTTC
TRBJ1-2 few - TRBV30 CAWSAEGDLEGYTF TGTGCCTGGTCCGCCGAAGGGGACTTGGAAGGCTACACCTTC
TRBJ1-1 few - TRBV9 CASSVVLGSEAFF TGTGCCAGCAGCGTAGTGTTAGGCAGCGAGGCTTTCTTT
TRBJ2-2 - TRBD2 TRBV19 CASSILISTSGGNGELFF TGTGCCAGTAGTATTCTCATCTCGACTAGCGGGGGGAACGGGGAGCTGTTTTTT
TRBJ1-1 - TRBD1 TRBV2 CASSRTGSDTEAFF TGTGCCAGCAGTAGGACAGGAAGCGACACTGAAGCTTTCTTT
TRBJ2-2 - TRBD1 TRBV6-1 CASSTGTGNAGELFF TGTGCCAGCAGCACCGGGACAGGGAATGCCGGGGAGCTGTTTTTT
TRBJ1-2 - - TRBV2 CASGTHSGGYTF TGTGCCAGCGGTACACACTCAGGAGGCTACACCTTC
TRBJ1-2 - - TRBV2 CASRTYRVGYTF TGTGCCAGCAGGACCTACAGGGTTGGCTACACCTTC
TRBJ1-1 few TRBD1 TRBV2 CASASGQVNEAFF TGTGCCAGCGCCTCGGGACAGGTAAATGAAGCTTTCTTT
TRBJ2-1 - - TRBV29-1 CSAQVDEQFF TGCAGCGCTCAGGTGGATGAGCAGTTCTTC
TRBJ2-3 - TRBD2 TRBV5-4 CASTSAKRGRDTQYF TGTGCCAGCACCTCTGCGAAGCGGGGTAGAGATACGCAGTATTTT
TRBJ2-5 - TRBD2 TRBV5-6 CASSRLGPGGAETQYF TGTGCCAGCAGCCGGCTTGGCCCGGGGGGGGCAGAGACCCAGTACTTC
TRBJ2-7 - - TRBV5-3 CARSLTDLRGYEQYF TGTGCCAGAAGCTTGACGGACTTGCGGGGCTACGAGCAGTACTTC
TRBJ1-1 - - TRBV5-4 CASTENTEAFF TGTGCCAGTACAGAGAACACTGAAGCTTTCTTT
TRBJ2-1 few - TRBV5-1 CASSEYNEQFF TGCGCCAGCTCTGAGTACAATGAGCAGTTCTTC
TRBJ1-1 - - TRBV28 CASRGGTGTEAFF TGTGCCAGCAGAGGGGGAACCGGGACTGAAGCTTTCTTT
TRBJ2-5 once TRBD1 TRBV5-4 CASSLTGEGETQYF TGTGCCAGCAGTTTGACAGGGGAAGGAGAGACCCAGTACTTC
TRBJ2-1 - - TRBV7-8 CASSPRAGNLYNEQFF TGTGCCAGCAGCCCCCGGGCGGGGAACCTATACAATGAGCAGTTCTTC
TRBJ1-1 - TRBD1 TRBV5-1 CASTGGGQGEAFF TGCGCCAGCACGGGGGGGGGACAGGGGGAAGCTTTCTTT
TRBJ2-7 - - TRBV9 CASSPDRGTETYEQYF TGTGCCAGCAGCCCTGACCGCGGGACGGAGACCTACGAGCAGTACTTC
TRBJ1-1 - - TRBV6-1 CASSSWALTEAFF TGTGCCAGCAGTTCCTGGGCCCTTACTGAAGCTTTCTTT
TRBJ2-2 - TRBD1 TRBV10-3 CAISEPGTGETNTGELFF TGTGCCATCAGTGAGCCCGGGACAGGGGAAACGAACACCGGGGAGCTGTTTTTT
TRBJ2-7 - TRBD1 TRBV15 CATSGTGKHEQYF TGTGCCACCAGCGGGACAGGGAAGCACGAGCAGTACTTC
TRBJ2-2 - - TRBV5-1 CASRMGQNTGELFF TGCGCCAGCAGGATGGGACAGAACACCGGGGAGCTGTTTTTT
TRBJ1-1 few TRBD1 TRBV7-2 CASAGQGINTEAFF TGTGCCAGCGCAGGACAGGGAATCAACACTGAAGCTTTCTTT
TRBJ2-3 - - TRBV10-3 CAIRPDKAGDTQYF TGTGCCATCAGACCGGACAAAGCGGGAGATACGCAGTATTTT